This paragraph reports one T cell receptor beta chain. The data belong to a study of blood T cell repertoires in COVID-19. Study-level background: T cells, B-cell-depleted T cells, or PBMCs supplied cDNA or gDNA.

Using immunoSEQ multiplex PCR, the repertoire was profiled, and TCRdb retains in-frame clones only, with some absent. The sample lists roughly 410,000 clones, around 87% occurring once. Germline CDR1 reads KGHSH; CDR2 reads LQKENI. CDR3 length: 16 residues. V gave up 4 bases and J gave up 3 bases; unmatched junction bases: 12. The chain has TRBV18 and TRBJ2-7, with 7 bases fitting TRBD1. This sequence was found in a woman aged 60-75 years with COVID-19, enrolled during active disease. The sequenced sample was peripheral blood. Here the CDR3 reads CASSQATGASYYEQYF. The DNA for the CDR3 is TGTGCCAGCTCACAGGCTACAGGGGCCTCCTACTACGAGCAGTACTTC.